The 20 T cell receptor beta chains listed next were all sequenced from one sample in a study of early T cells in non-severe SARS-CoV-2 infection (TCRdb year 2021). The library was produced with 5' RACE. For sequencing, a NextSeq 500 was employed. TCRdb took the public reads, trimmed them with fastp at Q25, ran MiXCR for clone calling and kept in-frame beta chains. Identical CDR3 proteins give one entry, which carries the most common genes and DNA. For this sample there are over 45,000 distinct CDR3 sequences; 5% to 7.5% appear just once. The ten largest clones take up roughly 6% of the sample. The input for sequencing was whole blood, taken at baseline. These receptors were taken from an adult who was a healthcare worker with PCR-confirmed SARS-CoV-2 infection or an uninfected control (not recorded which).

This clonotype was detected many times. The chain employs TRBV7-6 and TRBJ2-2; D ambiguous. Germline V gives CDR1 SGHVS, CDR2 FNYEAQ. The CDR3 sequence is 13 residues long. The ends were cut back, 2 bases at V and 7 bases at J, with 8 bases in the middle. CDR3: CASSLSSLGELFF. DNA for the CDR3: TGTGCCAGCAGCTTATCGTCCCTCGGGGAGCTGTTTTTT.

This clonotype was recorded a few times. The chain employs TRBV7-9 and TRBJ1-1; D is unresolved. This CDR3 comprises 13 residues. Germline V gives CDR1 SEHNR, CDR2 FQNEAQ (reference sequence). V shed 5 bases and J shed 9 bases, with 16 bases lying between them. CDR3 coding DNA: TGTGCCAGCAGCCCACCCTTAACTATGAAAGCTTTCTTT. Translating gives CASSPPLTMKAFF.

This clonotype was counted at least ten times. The CDR3 loop reads CSVGPPSGGTYEQYF. The DNA of the CDR3 is TGCAGCGTTGGTCCGCCTAGCGGGGGGACCTACGAGCAGTACTTC. The rearrangement links TRBV29-1 to TRBJ2-7; 11 positions agree with TRBD2. Unmatched junction bases numbered 7, after V lost 4 bases and J lost 2 bases. The CDR3 runs to 15 residues. Germline CDR1 SQVTM, CDR2 ANQGSEA.

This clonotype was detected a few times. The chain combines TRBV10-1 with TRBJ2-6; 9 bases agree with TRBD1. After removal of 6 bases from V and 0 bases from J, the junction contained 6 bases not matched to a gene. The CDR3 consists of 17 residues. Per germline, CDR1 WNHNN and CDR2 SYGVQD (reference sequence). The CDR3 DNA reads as TGCGCCAGCAGAGCCGGGACAGGGATCTCTGGGGCCAACGTCCTGACTTTC. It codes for CASRAGTGISGANVLTF.

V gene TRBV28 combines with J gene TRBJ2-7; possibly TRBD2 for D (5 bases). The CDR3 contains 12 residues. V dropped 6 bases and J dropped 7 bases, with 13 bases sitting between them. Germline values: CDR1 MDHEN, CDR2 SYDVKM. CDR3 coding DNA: TGTGCCAGCAGCCCTACCTCGGGGGAGCAGTACTTC. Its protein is CASSPTSGEQYF.

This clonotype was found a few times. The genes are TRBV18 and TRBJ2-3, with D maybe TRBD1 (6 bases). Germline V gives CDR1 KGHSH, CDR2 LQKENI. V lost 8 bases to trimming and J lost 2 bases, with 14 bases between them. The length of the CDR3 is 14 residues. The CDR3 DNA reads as TGTGCCAGCACGAACAGGGAATACACAGATACGCAGTATTTT. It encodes CASTNREYTDTQYF.

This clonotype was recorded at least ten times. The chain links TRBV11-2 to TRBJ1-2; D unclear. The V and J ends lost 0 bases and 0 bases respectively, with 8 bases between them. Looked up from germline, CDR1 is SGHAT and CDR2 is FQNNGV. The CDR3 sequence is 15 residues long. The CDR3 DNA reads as TGTGCCAGCAGCTTAGACTCTGGAGCTAACTATGGCTACACCTTC. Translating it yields CASSLDSGANYGYTF.

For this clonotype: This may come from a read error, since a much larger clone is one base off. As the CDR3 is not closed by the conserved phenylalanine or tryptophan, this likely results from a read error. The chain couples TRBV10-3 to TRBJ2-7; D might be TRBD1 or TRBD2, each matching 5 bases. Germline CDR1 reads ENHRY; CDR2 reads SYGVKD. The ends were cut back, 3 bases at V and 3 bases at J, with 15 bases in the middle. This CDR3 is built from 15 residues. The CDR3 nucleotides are TGTGCCATCAGTGACCGGGACGTCGAACTCTACGAGCAGTACTAC. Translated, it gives CAISDRDVELYEQYY.

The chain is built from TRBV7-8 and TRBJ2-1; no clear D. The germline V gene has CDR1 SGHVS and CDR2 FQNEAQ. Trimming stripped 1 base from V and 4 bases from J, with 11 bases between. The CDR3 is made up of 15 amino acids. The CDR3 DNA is TGTGCCAGCAGCTTAGACCTAACCTTTTACAATGAGCAGTTCTTC. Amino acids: CASSLDLTFYNEQFF.

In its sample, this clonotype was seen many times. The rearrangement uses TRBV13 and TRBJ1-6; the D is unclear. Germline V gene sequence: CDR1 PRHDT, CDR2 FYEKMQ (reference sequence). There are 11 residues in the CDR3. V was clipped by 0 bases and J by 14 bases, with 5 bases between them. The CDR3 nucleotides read TGTGCCAGCAGCTTAGGGGGTACCCTCCACTTT. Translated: CASSLGGTLHF.

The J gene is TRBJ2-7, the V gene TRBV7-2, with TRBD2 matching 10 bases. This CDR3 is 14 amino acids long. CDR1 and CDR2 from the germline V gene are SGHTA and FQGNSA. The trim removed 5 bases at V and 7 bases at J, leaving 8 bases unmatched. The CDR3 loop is CASSVNSGGPEQYF. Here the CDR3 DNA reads TGTGCCAGCAGCGTCAATAGCGGGGGGCCTGAGCAGTACTTC.

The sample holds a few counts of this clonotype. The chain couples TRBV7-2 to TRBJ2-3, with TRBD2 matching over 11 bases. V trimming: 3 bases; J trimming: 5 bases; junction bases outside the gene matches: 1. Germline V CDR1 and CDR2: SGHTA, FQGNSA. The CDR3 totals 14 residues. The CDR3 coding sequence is TGTGCCAGCAGCTTTAGCGGGGGGGAAGATACGCAGTATTTT. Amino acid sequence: CASSFSGGEDTQYF.

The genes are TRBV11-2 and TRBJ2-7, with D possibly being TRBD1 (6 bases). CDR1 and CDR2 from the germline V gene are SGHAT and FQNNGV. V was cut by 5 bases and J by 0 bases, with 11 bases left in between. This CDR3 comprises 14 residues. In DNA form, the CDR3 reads TGTGCCAGCAGCATACAGGGTTCCTCCTACGAGCAGTACTTC. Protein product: CASSIQGSSYEQYF. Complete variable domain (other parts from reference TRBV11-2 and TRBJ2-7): EAGVAQSPRYKIIEKRQSVAFWCNPISGHATLYWYQQILGQGPKLLIQFQNNGVVDDSQLPKDRFSAERLKGVDSTLKIQPAKLEDSAVYLCASSIQGSSYEQYFGPGTRLTVT.

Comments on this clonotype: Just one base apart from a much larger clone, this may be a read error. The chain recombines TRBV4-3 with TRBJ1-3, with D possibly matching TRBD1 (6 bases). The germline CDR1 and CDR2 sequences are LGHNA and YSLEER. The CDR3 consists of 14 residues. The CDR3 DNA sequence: TGCACCAGCAGCCATACAGGGTCTGGAAACACCATATATTTT. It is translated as CTSSHTGSGNTIYF.

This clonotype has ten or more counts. CDR3 sequence reads: CASSVLAGEQTQYF. CDR3 sequence (DNA): TGTGCCAGCAGCGTTCTAGCGGGCGAACAGACCCAGTACTTC. The chain combines TRBV9 with TRBJ2-5; 8 nucleotides match TRBD2. Trimming took 2 bases from V and 6 from J; bases not matched to a gene: 6. The CDR3 totals 14 residues. The germline CDR1 and CDR2 sequences are SGDLS and YYNGEE.

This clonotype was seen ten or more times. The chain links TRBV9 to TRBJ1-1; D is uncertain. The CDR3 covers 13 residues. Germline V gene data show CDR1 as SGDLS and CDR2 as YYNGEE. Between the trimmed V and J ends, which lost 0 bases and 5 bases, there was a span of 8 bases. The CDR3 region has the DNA TGTGCCAGCAGCGTAGGGCCGGGGACTGAAGCTTTCTTT. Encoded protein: CASSVGPGTEAFF.

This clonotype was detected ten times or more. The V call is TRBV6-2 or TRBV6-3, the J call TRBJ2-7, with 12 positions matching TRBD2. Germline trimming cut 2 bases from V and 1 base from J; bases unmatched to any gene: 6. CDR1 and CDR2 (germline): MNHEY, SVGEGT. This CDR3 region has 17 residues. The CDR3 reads CASSYVWGLAGSYEQYF. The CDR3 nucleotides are TGTGCCAGCAGTTACGTTTGGGGACTAGCGGGTTCCTACGAGCAGTACTTC.

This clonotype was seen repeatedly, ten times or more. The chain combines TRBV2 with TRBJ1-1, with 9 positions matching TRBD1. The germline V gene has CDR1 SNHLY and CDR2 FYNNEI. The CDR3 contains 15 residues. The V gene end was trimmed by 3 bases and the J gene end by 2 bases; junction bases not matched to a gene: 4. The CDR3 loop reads CASSEAGQGNTEAFF. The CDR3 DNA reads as TGTGCCAGCAGTGAGGCGGGACAGGGAAACACTGAAGCTTTCTTT.

The CDR3 DNA is TGTGCCAGCACCATCATCGGTGGGGCCAACGTCCTGACTTTC. This sequence encodes CASTIIGGANVLTF. The J gene is TRBJ2-6, the V gene TRBV27; D uncertain. Per germline, CDR1 MNHEY and CDR2 SMNVEV (reference sequence). Trimming pared 7 bases from V and 3 bases from J, leaving 10 bases between. There are 14 residues in the CDR3.

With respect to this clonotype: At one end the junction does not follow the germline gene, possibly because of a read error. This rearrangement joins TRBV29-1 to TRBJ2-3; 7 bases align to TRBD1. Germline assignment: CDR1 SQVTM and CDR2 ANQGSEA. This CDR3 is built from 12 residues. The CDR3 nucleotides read TGCAGCGTCGAAGGGGGCGCAGATACGCAGTATTTT. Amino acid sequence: CSVEGGADTQYF.